The present T cell receptor beta chain was sequenced within a study of cytotoxic CD8 clonotypes in ibrutinib-treated CLL. The overall study: Response samples were taken after a median of 12 months on treatment, range 6 to 36. Study-wide results and limits: Public clonotypes, found uncommonly, either contracted or stayed stable on treatment. Sampling time points were not equivalent between sustained-remission and progressing patients. Baseline clonality, higher than in age-matched healthy donors, tracked circulating CD8+ T-cell counts.

Using immunoSEQ multiplex PCR, the repertoire was profiled, and TCRdb retains in-frame clones only, with some absent. The sample records roughly 160,000 clones, roughly 80% being singletons. Per the germline V gene, CDR1 is LNHDA and CDR2 is SQIVND (reference sequence). The V and J ends lost 1 base and 4 bases respectively, with 15 bases between them. There are 16 residues in the CDR3. As for this clone: Its antigen is currently unknown.

This sequence originates from a human donor with chronic lymphocytic leukemia. V is TRBV19 and J is TRBJ2-3, with D perhaps TRBD2 (6 bases). Sequencing used PBMCs, obtained after 24 months of ibrutinib treatment. CDR3 coding DNA: TGTGCCAGTAGTATAGGTCCCCGGGGGATGTCAGATACGCAGTATTTT. As protein: CASSIGPRGMSDTQYF.